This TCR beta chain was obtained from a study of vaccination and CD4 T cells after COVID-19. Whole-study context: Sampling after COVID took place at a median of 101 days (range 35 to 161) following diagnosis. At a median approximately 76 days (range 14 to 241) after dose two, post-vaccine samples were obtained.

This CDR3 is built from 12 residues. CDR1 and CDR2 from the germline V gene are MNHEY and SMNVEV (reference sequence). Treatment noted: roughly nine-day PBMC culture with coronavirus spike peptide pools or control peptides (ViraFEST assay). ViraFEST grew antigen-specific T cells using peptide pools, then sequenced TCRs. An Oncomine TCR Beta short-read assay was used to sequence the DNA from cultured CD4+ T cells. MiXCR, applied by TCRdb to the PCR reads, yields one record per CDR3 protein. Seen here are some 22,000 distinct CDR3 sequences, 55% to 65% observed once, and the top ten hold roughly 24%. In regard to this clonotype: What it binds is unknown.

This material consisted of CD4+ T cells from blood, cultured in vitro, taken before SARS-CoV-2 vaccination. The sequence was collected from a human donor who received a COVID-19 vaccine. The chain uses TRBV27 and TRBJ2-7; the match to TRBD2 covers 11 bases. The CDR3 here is CKRLAGPYEQYF. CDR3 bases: TGTAAAAGACTAGCGGGGCCCTACGAGCAGTACTTC.